Listed below are T cell receptor beta chains from one sample, sequenced in a study of OX40 agonist ivuxolimab in advanced cancers. Some clones are missing from TCRdb's copy, which holds only in-frame ones; the method was immunoSEQ multiplex PCR. The sample shows tens of thousands of clones, about 92% of them seen only once. The sample in question was CD4+ or CD8+ T cells sorted from blood, obtained in a trial of the OX40 agonist ivuxolimab. These TCRs come from an adult with an advanced solid tumor such as melanoma, head and neck, liver or kidney cancer. Both conserved end residues are part of each CDR3. A D gene is named only where the DNA matches it firmly. Expanded clones get a size class; other rows say once, few or many, or leave the size out.

V gene,D gene,J gene,clone size,CDR3 DNA,CDR3 protein
TRBV19,TRBD1,TRBJ1-5,NA,TGTGCCAGTAGTATTTTCGGACAGGGGAAGGATCAGCCCCAGCATTTT,CASSIFGQGKDQPQHF
TRBV27,NA,TRBJ1-1,NA,TGTGCCACCTCCTACGGGGGGCACACGGGCACTGAAGCTTTCTTT,CATSYGGHTGTEAFF
TRBV19,NA,TRBJ1-5,NA,TGTGCCAGTGGGGGGGATCAGCCCCAGCATTTT,CASGGDQPQHF
TRBV19,TRBD1,TRBJ2-1,NA,TGTGCCAGTAGTATTGGGGACAGGGGAAACTCCTACAATGAGCAGTTCTTC,CASSIGDRGNSYNEQFF
TRBV6-5,NA,TRBJ1-1,NA,TGTGCCAGCAGCAGCTCTAGGAACACTGAAGCTTTCTTT,CASSSSRNTEAFF
TRBV7-6,NA,TRBJ2-7,NA,TGTGCCAGCAGCTTACGGGCCGCGGCGGCCTCGAGCTCCTACGAGCAGTACTTC,CASSLRAAAASSSYEQYF
TRBV6-1,NA,TRBJ1-2,NA,TGTGCCAGCAGTGGCCAGACAGGAAACTATGGCTACACCTTC,CASSGQTGNYGYTF
TRBV4-1,NA,TRBJ2-7,NA,TGCGCCAGCAGCCAGCTCGGGTCTTTCTACGAGCAGTACTTC,CASSQLGSFYEQYF
TRBV11-3,TRBD1,TRBJ1-1,few,TGTGCCAGCAGCTTAGATGCCACAGGGGGCACTGAAGCTTTCTTT,CASSLDATGGTEAFF
TRBV4-2,TRBD1,TRBJ2-7,NA,TGTGCCAGCAGCCACCGACAGGGAAGCTCCTACGAGCAGTACTTC,CASSHRQGSSYEQYF
TRBV7-6,TRBD1,TRBJ1-2,NA,TGTGCCAGCAGCTTTTCCGGGACAGGGTTCTATGGCTACACCTTC,CASSFSGTGFYGYTF
TRBV19,NA,TRBJ2-1,NA,TGTGCCAGTAGTACGCTAGGGACGCCTGAGCAGTTCTTC,CASSTLGTPEQFF
TRBV5-1,NA,TRBJ2-7,NA,TGCGCCAGCAGCGGATCACAGGTGCACGAGCAGTACTTC,CASSGSQVHEQYF
TRBV7-8,NA,TRBJ2-7,NA,TGTGCCAGCAGCTCCCCCTCCTACGAGCAGTACTTC,CASSSPSYEQYF
TRBV5-5,TRBD1,TRBJ2-5,NA,TGTGCCAGCAGCTTCCTCGAGACAGGGGCGTACCAAGAGACCCAGTACTTC,CASSFLETGAYQETQYF
TRBV19,TRBD1,TRBJ1-1,NA,TGTGCCAGTAGTATAGTGGGACAGCATATGAACACTGAAGCTTTCTTT,CASSIVGQHMNTEAFF
TRBV29-1,NA,TRBJ1-1,NA,TGCAGCGGGAGGACAGCCAGACTCTTGAACACTGAAGCTTTCTTT,CSGRTARLLNTEAFF